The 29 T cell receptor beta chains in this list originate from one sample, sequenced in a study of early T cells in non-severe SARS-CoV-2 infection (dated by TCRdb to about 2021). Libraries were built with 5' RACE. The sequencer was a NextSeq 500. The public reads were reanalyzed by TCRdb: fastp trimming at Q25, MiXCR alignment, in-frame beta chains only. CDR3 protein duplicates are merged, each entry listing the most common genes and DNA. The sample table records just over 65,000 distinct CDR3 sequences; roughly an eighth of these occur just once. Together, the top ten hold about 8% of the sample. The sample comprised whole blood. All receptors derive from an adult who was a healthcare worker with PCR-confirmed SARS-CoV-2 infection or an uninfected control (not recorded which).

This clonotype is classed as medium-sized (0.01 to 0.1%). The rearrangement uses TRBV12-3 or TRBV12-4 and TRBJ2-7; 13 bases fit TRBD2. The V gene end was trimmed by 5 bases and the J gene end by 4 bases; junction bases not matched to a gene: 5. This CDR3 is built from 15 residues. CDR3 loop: CASSGGLAGAYEQYF. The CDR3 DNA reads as TGTGCCAGCAGTGGAGGACTAGCGGGAGCATACGAGCAGTACTTC.

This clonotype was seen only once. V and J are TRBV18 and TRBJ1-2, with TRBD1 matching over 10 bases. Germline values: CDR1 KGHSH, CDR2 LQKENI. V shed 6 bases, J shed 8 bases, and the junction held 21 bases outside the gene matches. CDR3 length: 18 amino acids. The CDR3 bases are TGTGCCAGCTCGACCTCCAGTCGGCGGGACAGGGGAGATGGGGGCTACACCTTC. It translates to CASSTSSRRDRGDGGYTF.

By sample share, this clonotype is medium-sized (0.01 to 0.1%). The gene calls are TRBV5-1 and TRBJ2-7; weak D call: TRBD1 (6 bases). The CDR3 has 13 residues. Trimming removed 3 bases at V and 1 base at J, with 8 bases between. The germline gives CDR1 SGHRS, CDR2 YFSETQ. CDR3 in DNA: TGCGCCAGCAGCTGGGACAAATCCTACGAGCAGTACTTC. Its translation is CASSWDKSYEQYF.

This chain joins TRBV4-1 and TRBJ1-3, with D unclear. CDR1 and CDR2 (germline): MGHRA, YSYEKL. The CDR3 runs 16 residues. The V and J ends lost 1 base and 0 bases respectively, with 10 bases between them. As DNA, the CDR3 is TGCGCCAGCAGCCAAGTCAGTGGGCTCTCTGGAAACACCATATATTTT. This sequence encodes CASSQVSGLSGNTIYF.

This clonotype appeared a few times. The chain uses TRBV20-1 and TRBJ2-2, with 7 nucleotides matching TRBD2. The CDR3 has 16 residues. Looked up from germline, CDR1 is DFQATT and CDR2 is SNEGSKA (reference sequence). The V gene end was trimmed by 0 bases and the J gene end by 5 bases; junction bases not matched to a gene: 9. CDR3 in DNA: TGCAGTGCTAGAGATCCGGGTCTAGCGGCAACCGGGGAGCTGTTTTTT. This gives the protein CSARDPGLAATGELFF.

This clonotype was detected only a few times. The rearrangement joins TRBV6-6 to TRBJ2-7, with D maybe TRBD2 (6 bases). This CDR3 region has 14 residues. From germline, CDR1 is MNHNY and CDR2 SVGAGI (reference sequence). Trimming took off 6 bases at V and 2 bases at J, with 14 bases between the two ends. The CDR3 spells CASSSPGAPYEQYF. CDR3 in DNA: TGTGCCAGCAGCTCTCCGGGAGCCCCCTACGAGCAGTACTTC.

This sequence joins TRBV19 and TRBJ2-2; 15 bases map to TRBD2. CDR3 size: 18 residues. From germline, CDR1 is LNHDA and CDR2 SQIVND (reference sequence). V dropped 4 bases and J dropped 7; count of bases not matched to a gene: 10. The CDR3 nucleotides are TGTGCCAGTAGTACCCGGACTAGCGGGAGGGCGAGTGACGGGGAGCTGTTTTTT. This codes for CASSTRTSGRASDGELFF.

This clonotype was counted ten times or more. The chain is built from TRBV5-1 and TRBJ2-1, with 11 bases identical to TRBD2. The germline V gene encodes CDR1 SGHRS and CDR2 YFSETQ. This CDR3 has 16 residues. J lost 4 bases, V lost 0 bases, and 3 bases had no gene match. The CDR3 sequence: CASSLAGTSGYNEQFF. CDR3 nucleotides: TGCGCCAGCAGCTTGGCCGGGACTAGCGGATACAATGAGCAGTTCTTC.

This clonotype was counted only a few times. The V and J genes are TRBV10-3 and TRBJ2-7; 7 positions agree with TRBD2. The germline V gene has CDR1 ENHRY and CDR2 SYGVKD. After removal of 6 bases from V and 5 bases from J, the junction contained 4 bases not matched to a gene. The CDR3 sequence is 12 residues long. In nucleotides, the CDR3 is TGTGCCATCAGGCGGGAGTTAAACGAGCAGTACTTC. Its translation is CAIRRELNEQYF.

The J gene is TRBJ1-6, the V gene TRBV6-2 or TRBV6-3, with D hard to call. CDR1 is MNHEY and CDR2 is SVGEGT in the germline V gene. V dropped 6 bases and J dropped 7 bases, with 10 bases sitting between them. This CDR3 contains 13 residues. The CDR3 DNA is TGTGCCAGCAGCCCGGACGGCAATTCACCCCTCCACTTT. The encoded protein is CASSPDGNSPLHF.

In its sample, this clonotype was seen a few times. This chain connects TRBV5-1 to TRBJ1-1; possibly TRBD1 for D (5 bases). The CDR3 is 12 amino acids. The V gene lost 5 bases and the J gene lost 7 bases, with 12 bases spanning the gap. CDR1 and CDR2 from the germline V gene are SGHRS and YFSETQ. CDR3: CASSPDRREAFF. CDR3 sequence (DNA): TGCGCCAGCAGTCCCGACAGACGTGAAGCTTTCTTT.

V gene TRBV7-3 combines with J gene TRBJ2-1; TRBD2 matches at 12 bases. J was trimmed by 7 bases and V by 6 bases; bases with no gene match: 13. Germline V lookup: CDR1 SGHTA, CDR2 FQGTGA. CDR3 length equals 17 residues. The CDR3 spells CASSLQTSGSPRNEQFF. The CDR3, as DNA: TGTGCCAGCAGTTTACAGACTAGCGGGAGCCCCCGGAATGAGCAGTTCTTC.

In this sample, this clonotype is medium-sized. CDR3 in DNA: TGTGCCAGCAGCTATAGGGGATACGAGCAGTACTTC. It yields the protein CASSYRGYEQYF. This chain links TRBV28 with TRBJ2-7; perhaps TRBD1 as D (5 bases). Per the germline V gene, CDR1 is MDHEN and CDR2 is SYDVKM. This CDR3 region has 12 residues. Trimming took 6 bases from V and 4 from J, leaving 10 bases between them.

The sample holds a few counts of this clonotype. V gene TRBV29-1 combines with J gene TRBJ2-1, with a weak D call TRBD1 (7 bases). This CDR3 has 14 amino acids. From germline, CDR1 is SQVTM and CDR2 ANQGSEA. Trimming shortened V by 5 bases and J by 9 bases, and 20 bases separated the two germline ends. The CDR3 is CSVHPTGLGGEQFF. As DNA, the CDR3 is TGCAGCGTTCACCCGACAGGGCTGGGGGGTGAGCAGTTCTTC.

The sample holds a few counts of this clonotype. The DNA of the CDR3 is TGCGCCAGCAGCCCATACGGAGGGAGCGAGCAGTACTTC. This codes for CASSPYGGSEQYF. J is TRBJ2-7 and V is TRBV5-1, with TRBD2 as a possible D gene (6 bases). The CDR3 is 13 residues long. Trimming took off 4 bases at V and 6 bases at J, with 14 bases between the two ends. The V gene's germline CDR1 is SGHRS and CDR2 YFSETQ.

The CDR3 protein is CASSLGARGEQYF. CDR3 sequence (DNA): TGTGCCAGCAGCTTAGGGGCCAGGGGAGAGCAGTACTTC. This chain connects TRBV7-2 to TRBJ2-7, with D possibly being TRBD1 (6 bases). The V gene's germline CDR1 is SGHTA and CDR2 FQGNSA. The CDR3 contains 13 residues. Trimming shortened V by 1 base and J by 7 bases, and 11 bases separated the two germline ends.

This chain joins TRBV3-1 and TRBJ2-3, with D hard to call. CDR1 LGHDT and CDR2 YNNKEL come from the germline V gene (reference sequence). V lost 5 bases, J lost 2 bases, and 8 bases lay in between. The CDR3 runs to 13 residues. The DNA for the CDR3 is TGTGCCAGCAGCACTCGATTCACAGATACGCAGTATTTT. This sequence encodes CASSTRFTDTQYF.

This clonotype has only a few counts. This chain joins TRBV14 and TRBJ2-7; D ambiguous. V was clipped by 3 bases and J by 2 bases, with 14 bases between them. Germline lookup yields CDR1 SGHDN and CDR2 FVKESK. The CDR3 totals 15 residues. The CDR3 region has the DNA TGTGCCAGCAGCCACGGCCCCCCCAGCGCCTACGAGCAGTACTTC. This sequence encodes CASSHGPPSAYEQYF.

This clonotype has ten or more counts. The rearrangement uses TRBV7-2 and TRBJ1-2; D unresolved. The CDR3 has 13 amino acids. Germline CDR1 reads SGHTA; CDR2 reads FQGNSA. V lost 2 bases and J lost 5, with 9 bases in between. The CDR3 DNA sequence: TGTGCCAGCAGCTTAACAGAGGCGTATGGCTACACCTTC. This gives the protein CASSLTEAYGYTF.

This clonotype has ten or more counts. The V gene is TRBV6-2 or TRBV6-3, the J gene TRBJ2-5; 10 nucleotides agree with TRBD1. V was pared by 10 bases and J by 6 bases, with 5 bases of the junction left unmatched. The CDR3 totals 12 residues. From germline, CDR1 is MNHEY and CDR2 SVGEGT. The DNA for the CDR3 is TGTGCCACAAGACAGGGGGCGAAGACCCAGTACTTC. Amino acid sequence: CATRQGAKTQYF.

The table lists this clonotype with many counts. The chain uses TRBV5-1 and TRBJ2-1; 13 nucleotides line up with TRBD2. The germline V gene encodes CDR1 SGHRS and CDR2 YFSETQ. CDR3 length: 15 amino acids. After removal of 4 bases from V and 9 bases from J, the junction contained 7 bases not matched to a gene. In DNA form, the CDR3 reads TGCGCCAGCAGCAAAGGGACTAGCGGGAATTTTGAGCAGTTCTTC. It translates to CASSKGTSGNFEQFF.

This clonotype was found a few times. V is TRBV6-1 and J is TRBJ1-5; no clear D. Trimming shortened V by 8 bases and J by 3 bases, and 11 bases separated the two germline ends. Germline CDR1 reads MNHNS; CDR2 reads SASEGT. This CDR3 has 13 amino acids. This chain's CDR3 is CASGGTYNQPQHF. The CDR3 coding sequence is TGTGCCAGCGGAGGCACCTACAATCAGCCCCAGCATTTT.

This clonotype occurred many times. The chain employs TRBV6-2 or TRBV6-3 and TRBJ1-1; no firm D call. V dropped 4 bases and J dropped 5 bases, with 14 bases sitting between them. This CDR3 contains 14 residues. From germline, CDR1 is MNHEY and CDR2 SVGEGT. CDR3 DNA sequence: TGTGCCAGCAGTTCGAGCCCCAGAGGGACTGAAGCTTTCTTT. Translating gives CASSSSPRGTEAFF.

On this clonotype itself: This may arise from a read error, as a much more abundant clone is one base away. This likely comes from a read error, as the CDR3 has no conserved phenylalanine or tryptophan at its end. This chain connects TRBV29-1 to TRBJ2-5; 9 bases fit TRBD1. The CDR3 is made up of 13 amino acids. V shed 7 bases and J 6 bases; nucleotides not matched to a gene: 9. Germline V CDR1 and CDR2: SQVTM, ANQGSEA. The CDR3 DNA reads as TGCAGCGCGCCGGGACAGGGTGTTCAGACCCAGTACCTC. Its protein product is CSAPGQGVQTQYL.

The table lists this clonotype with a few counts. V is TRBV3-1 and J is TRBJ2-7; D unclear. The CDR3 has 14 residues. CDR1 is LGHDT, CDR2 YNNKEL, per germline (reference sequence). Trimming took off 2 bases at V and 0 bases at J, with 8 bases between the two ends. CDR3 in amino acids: CASSQFDFSYEQYF. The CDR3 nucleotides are TGTGCCAGCAGCCAATTTGACTTCTCCTACGAGCAGTACTTC.

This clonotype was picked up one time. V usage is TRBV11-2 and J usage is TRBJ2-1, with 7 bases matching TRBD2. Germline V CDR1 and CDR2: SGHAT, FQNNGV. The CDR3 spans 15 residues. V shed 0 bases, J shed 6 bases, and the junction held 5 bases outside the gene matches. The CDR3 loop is CASSLESGALNEQFF. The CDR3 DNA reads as TGTGCCAGCAGCTTAGAGAGCGGGGCCCTCAATGAGCAGTTCTTC.

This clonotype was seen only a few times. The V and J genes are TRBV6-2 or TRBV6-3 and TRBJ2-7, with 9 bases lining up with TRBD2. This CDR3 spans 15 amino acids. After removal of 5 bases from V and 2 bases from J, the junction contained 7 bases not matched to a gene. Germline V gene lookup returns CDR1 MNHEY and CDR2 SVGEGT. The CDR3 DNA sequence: TGTGCCAGCAGTGTGACTAGCGGTTTTGCCTACGAGCAGTACTTC. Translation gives CASSVTSGFAYEQYF.

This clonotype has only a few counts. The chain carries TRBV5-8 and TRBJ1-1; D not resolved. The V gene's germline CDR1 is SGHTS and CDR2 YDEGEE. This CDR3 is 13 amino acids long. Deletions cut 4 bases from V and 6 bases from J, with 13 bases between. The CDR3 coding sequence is TGTGCCAGCAGCGCCTGGGTTGGCGCTGAAGCTTTCTTT. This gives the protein CASSAWVGAEAFF.

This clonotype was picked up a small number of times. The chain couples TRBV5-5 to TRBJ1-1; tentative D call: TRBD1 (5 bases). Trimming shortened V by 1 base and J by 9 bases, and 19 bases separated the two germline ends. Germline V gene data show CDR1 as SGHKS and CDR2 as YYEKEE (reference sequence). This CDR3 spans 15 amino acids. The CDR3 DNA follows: TGTGCCAGCAGCTTGACCGACAGCCTTAGGAATAAAGCTTTCTTT. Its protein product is CASSLTDSLRNKAFF.